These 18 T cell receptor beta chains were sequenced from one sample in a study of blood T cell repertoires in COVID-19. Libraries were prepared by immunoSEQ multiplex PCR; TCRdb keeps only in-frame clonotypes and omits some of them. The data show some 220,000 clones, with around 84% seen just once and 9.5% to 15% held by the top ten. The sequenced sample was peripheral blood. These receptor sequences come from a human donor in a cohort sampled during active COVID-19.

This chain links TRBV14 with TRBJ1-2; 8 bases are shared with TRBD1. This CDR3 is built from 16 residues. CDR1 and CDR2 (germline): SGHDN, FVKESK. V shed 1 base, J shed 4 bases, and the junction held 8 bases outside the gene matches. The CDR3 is CASSQGTGGRGYGYTF. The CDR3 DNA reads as TGTGCCAGCAGCCAAGGCACAGGGGGTCGTGGCTATGGCTACACCTTC.

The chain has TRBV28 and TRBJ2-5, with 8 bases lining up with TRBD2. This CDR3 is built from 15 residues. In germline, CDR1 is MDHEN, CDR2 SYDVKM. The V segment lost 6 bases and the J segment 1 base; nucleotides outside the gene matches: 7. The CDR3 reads CASRTVAGLQETQYF. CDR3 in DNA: TGTGCCAGCAGGACCGTAGCGGGACTCCAAGAGACCCAGTACTTC.

CDR3 in amino acids: CASSEPGGATIYF. CDR3 nucleotide sequence: TGTGCCAGCAGTGAACCCGGGGGAGCCACCATATATTTT. The gene calls are TRBV6-1 and TRBJ1-3, with TRBD1 as a possible D gene (5 bases). The CDR3 length is 13 residues. In germline, CDR1 is MNHNS, CDR2 SASEGT. V was clipped by 2 bases and J by 9 bases, with 11 bases between them.

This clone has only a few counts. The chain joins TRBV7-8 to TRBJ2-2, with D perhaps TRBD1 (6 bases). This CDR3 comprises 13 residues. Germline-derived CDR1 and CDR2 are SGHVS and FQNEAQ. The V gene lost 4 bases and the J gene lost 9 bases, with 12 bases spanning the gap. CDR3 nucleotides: TGTGCCAGCAGCTACAGGGCTATGAGGGAGCTGTTTTTT. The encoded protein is CASSYRAMRELFF. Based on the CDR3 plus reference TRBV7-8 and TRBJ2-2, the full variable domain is GAGVSQSPRYKVAKRGQDVALRCDPISGHVSLFWYQQALGQGPEFLTYFQNEAQLDKSGLPSDRFFAERPEGSVSTLKIQRTQQEDSAVYLCASSYRAMRELFFGEGSRLTVL.

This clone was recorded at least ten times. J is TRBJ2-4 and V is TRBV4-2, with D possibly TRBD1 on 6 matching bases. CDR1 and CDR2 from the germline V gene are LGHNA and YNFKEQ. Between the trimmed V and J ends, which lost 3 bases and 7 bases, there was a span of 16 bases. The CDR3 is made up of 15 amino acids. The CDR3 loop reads CASSQAEGDSNIQYF. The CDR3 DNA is TGTGCCAGCAGCCAGGCCGAGGGGGATTCTAACATTCAGTACTTC.

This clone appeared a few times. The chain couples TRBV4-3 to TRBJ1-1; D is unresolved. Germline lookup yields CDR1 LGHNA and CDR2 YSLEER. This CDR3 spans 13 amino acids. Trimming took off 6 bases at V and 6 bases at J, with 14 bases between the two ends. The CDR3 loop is CASRLDLESEAFF. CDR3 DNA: TGCGCCAGCAGGCTGGATCTGGAGTCTGAAGCTTTCTTT.

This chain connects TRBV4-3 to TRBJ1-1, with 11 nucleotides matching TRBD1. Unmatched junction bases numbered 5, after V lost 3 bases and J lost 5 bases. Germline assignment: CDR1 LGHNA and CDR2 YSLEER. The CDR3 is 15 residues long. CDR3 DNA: TGCGCCAGCAGCCACGCCGGGACAGGGGGAACTGAAGCTTTCTTT. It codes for CASSHAGTGGTEAFF.

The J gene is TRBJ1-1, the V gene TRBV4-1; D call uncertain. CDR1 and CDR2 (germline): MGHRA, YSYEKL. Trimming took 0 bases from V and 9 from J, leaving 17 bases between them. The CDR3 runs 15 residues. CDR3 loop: CASSQEMGVYGQAFF. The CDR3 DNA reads TGCGCCAGCAGCCAAGAGATGGGAGTTTACGGCCAAGCTTTCTTT.

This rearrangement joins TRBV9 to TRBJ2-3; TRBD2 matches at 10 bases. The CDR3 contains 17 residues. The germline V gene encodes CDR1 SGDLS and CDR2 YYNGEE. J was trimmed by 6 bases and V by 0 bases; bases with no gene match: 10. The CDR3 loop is CASSVGLLAGDKDTQYF. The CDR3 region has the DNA TGTGCCAGCAGCGTAGGGTTGCTAGCGGGGGACAAGGATACGCAGTATTTT.

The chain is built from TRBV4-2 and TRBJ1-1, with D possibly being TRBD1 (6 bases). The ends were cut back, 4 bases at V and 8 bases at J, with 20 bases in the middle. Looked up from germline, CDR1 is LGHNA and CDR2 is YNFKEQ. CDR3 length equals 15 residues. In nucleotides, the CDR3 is TGTGCCAGCAGCCGAGCGAATGGGGGGGCCGGGGAAGCTTTCTTT. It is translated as CASSRANGGAGEAFF.

CDR3 amino acids: CASSYSSLGIADTQYF. In DNA form, the CDR3 reads TGTGCCAGCAGTTACTCGAGTTTGGGCATTGCAGATACGCAGTATTTT. V and J are TRBV6-6 and TRBJ2-3; D call uncertain. Germline V gene sequence: CDR1 MNHNY, CDR2 SVGAGI (reference sequence). The CDR3 is 16 residues long. Trimming stripped 0 bases from V and 4 bases from J, with 14 bases between.

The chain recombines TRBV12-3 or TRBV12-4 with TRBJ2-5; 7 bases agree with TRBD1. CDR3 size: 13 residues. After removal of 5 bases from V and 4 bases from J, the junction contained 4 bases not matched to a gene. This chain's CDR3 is CASSPGTVETQYF. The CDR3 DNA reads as TGTGCCAGCAGTCCGGGGACAGTAGAGACCCAGTACTTC.

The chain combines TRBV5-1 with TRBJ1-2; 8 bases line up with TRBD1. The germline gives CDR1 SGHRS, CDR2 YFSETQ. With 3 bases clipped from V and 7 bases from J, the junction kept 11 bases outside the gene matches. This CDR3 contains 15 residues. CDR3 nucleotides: TGCGCCAGCAGCTGGAGGATTCAGGGGGCAAGTGGCTACACCTTC. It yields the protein CASSWRIQGASGYTF. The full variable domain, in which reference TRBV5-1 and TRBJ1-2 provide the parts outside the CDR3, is KAGVTQTPRYLIKTRGQQVTLSCSPISGHRSVSWYQQTPGQGLQFLFEYFSETQRNKGNFPGRFSGRQFSNSRSEMNVSTLELGDSALYLCASSWRIQGASGYTFGSGTRLTVV.

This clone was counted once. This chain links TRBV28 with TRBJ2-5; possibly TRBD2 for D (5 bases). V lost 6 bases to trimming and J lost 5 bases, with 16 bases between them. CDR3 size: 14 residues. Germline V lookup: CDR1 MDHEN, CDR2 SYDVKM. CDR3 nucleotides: TGTGCCAGCAGCCTAGCCCTGAGAGGTGAGACCCAGTACTTC. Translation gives CASSLALRGETQYF.

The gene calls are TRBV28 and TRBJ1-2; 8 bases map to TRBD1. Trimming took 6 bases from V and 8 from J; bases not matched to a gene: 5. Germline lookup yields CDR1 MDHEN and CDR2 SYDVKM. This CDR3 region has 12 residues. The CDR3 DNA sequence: TGTGCCAGCAGCTCAGGGGGCAAAGGCTACACCTTC. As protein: CASSSGGKGYTF.

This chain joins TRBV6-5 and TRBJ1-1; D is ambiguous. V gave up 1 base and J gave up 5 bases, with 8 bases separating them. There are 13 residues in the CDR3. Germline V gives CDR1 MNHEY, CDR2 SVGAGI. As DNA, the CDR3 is TGTGCCAGCAGTTACTTTCGAGTTACTGAAGCTTTCTTT. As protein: CASSYFRVTEAFF.

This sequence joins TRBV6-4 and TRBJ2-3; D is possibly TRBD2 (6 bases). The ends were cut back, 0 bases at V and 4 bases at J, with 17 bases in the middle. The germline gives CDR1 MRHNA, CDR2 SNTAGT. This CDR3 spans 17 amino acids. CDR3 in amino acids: CASSDSRSSGYPDTQYF. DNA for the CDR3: TGTGCCAGCAGTGACTCGAGATCAAGCGGGTACCCAGATACGCAGTATTTT.

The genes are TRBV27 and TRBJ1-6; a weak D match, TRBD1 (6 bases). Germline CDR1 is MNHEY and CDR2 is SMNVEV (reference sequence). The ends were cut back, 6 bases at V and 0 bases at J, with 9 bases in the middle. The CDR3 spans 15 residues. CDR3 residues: CASRTGSSYNSPLHF. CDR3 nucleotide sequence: TGTGCCAGCAGAACAGGGAGCTCCTATAATTCACCCCTCCACTTT.